This T cell receptor (beta chain) comes out of a study of blood T cell repertoires in COVID-19. Study background: PBMCs, B-cell-depleted T cells, or T cells were the source of the cDNA or gDNA that made up the material.

In the original processing: Amplification with reference gene primers provided the estimates of nucleated cell counts. TCRdb's table, derived via immunoSEQ multiplex PCR, lists solely in-frame clones and lacks some. V, J and clone size are those of that table, while D and trimming were read from the DNA. The repertoire holds around 420,000 clones, 88% seen once, with 2% to 2.5% in the top ten. V was cut by 6 bases and J by 0 bases, with 15 bases left in between. Germline V gene sequence: CDR1 SGHRS, CDR2 YFSETQ. There are 16 residues in the CDR3. The chain recombines TRBV5-1 with TRBJ2-2, with a weak D call TRBD2 (5 bases). The receptor comes from a woman aged 40-49 years with acute COVID-19. Sequencing was performed on PBMCs or T cells enriched from blood (not recorded which). CDR3 DNA: TGCGCCAGCACCCATGGACTGTTTGCGAACACCGGGGAGCTGTTTTTT. Translated: CASTHGLFANTGELFF. Full variable domain (rest looked up from reference TRBV5-1 and TRBJ2-2): KAGVTQTPRYLIKTRGQQVTLSCSPISGHRSVSWYQQTPGQGLQFLFEYFSETQRNKGNFPGRFSGRQFSNSRSEMNVSTLELGDSALYLCASTHGLFANTGELFFGEGSRLTVL.